This T cell receptor (beta chain) came from a study of T cell changes during pregnancy in multiple sclerosis. The ends lost 0 bases at V and 2 bases at J; junction bases unmatched: 6. This CDR3 has 16 amino acids. The V gene's germline CDR1 is MNHEY and CDR2 SVGAGI. The assay was immunoSEQ multiplex PCR, and TCRdb's table has in-frame clones only and misses some. This sample has 40,000 to 55,000 clones, with less than 95% found just once. This sequence originates from a female donor with multiple sclerosis, enrolled in a pregnancy study. The sequencing here drew on CD4+ T cells from peripheral blood mononuclear cells, taken in the third trimester of pregnancy. The chain couples TRBV6-5 to TRBJ2-7; 8 bases map to TRBD2. The CDR3 reads CASSYSMFSGAYEQYF. CDR3 DNA: TGTGCCAGCAGTTACTCGATGTTTAGCGGGGCCTACGAGCAGTACTTC.